A selection of T cell receptor beta chains follows, all from one sample in a study of radiotherapy plus CTLA-4 blockade in lung cancer. Clones were sequenced by immunoSEQ multiplex PCR, and TCRdb holds only the in-frame ones, with some missing. The profile shows around 70,000 clones, approximately 79% of them singletons. Sequenced material: peripheral blood, taken from a patient treated with radiotherapy plus ipilimumab. The receptors derive from a human donor with non-small cell lung cancer whose response to radiotherapy plus ipilimumab could not be evaluated. Some clones in this sample may be carry-over from other donors' samples. CDR3s leave out the opening cysteine and the closing phenylalanine or tryptophan.

CDR3 length,V gene,J gene,CDR3 protein
9,TRBV7-9,TRBJ1-2,ASSYRGGYT
11,TRBV10-3,TRBJ2-3,AIRQPPGQAQY
11,TRBV6-1,TRBJ1-1,ASTRTANTEAF
17,TRBV7-2,TRBJ2-3,ASSPMGLAGGRSTDTQY
14,TRBV28,TRBJ2-2,ASTPAGGASTGELF
13,TRBV7-8,TRBJ2-1,ASSLGRTSSGEQF
12,TRBV2,TRBJ2-1,ASTRGAQYNEQF
11,TRBV27,TRBJ2-7,ASRNPGVYEQY
12,TRBV11-2,TRBJ1-2,ASSPVRQWHGYT
10,TRBV13,TRBJ2-1,ASRGTTYEQF
11,TRBV5-5,TRBJ1-1,ASSLHRTGEAF
12,TRBV29-1,TRBJ2-3,SVEGEISTDTQY
13,TRBV5-4,TRBJ2-2,ASSLSGMNTGELF